Listed below are T cell receptor beta chains from one sample, sequenced in a study of response to subunit inactivated influenza vaccine. TCRdb itself ran the RT-PCR reads through MiXCR, one entry per CDR3 protein. The table includes about 570,000 distinct CDR3 sequences, around 11% detected once. These same data were also listed under a study on T cells expressing NK-cell markers.

The material was PBMCs from blood, obtained on the day of vaccination. These receptors were obtained from a man between 45 and 60 years old who received an inactivated influenza vaccine. Both conserved end residues are part of each CDR3. D genes are given only for firm matches. Clone size, where shown, is once, few, many, or a class for clones that have expanded.

TRBV5-1	TRBJ2-7	-	-	CASSLGTALNEQYF	TGCGCCAGCAGCTTGGGGACCGCCTTGAACGAGCAGTACTTC
TRBV11-2	TRBJ1-3	-	-	CASSSAGAIYF	TGTGCCAGCAGCTCCGCAGGAGCCATATATTTT
TRBV11-1	TRBJ2-5	TRBD2	-	CASSSWTSGNQETQYF	TGTGCCAGCAGCTCTTGGACTAGCGGAAACCAAGAGACCCAGTACTTC
TRBV7-9	TRBJ1-2	-	-	CASSLATLGYGYTF	TGTGCCAGCAGCTTAGCTACCCTGGGGTATGGCTACACCTTC
TRBV2	TRBJ2-3	-	-	CASRWTETIADTQYF	TGTGCCAGCCGGTGGACGGAAACGATAGCAGATACGCAGTATTTT
TRBV5-6	TRBJ2-7	-	many	CASNRGAYEQYF	TGTGCCAGCAACCGGGGTGCCTACGAGCAGTACTTC
TRBV12-3/TRBV12-4	TRBJ2-5	TRBD2	-	CASSSSSGRETQYF	TGTGCCAGCAGTTCGTCTAGCGGGAGGGAGACCCAGTACTTC
TRBV5-1	TRBJ1-2	TRBD1	many	CASSPGQGIYGYTF	TGCGCCAGCAGCCCGGGACAGGGGATATATGGCTACACCTTC
TRBV5-6	TRBJ2-5	-	few	CASSLDYYQETQYF	TGTGCCAGCAGCTTAGACTACTACCAAGAGACCCAGTACTTC
TRBV20-1	TRBJ2-7	TRBD2	-	CSALSGGGHEQYF	TGCAGTGCTCTAAGCGGGGGGGGTCACGAGCAGTACTTC
TRBV6-2/TRBV6-3	TRBJ2-2	-	-	CASLPRAGTGELFF	TGTGCCAGCCTCCCTCGGGCGGGCACCGGGGAGCTGTTTTTT
TRBV28	TRBJ1-6	-	many	CASSDGTRYNSPLHF	TGTGCCAGCAGCGACGGGACGCGTTATAATTCACCCCTCCACTTT
TRBV7-2	TRBJ2-5	TRBD1	few	CASSRTGHQETQYF	TGTGCCAGCAGCCGGACAGGGCACCAAGAGACCCAGTACTTC
TRBV29-1	TRBJ2-2	TRBD1	few	CSVEGQVPAGELFF	TGCAGCGTAGAGGGACAGGTCCCCGCCGGGGAGCTGTTTTTT
TRBV18	TRBJ2-1	-	many	CASSPGDNLRQFF	TGTGCCAGCTCACCAGGGGACAATCTTAGGCAGTTCTTC
TRBV28	TRBJ1-2	-	-	CASSLTFNYGYTF	TGTGCCAGCAGTTTAACATTTAACTATGGCTACACCTTC
TRBV6-2/TRBV6-3	TRBJ1-2	-	-	CASSSSTYGYTF	TGTGCCAGCAGTTCTTCAACATATGGCTACACCTTC
TRBV20-1	TRBJ2-1	TRBD2	-	CSASKLAGGLSYNEQFF	TGCAGTGCTAGTAAGCTAGCGGGGGGCTTATCCTACAATGAGCAGTTCTTC
TRBV3-1	TRBJ2-7	-	-	CASSSHDQEQYF	TGTGCCAGCAGCAGCCACGACCAGGAGCAGTACTTC
TRBV6-5	TRBJ2-7	-	-	CASSYKGWDEQYF	TGTGCCAGCAGTTACAAGGGGTGGGACGAGCAGTACTTC
TRBV5-1	TRBJ1-6	-	-	CASSLWGLVDSPLHF	TGCGCCAGCAGCTTGTGGGGGTTAGTGGATTCACCCCTCCACTTT
TRBV12-3/TRBV12-4	TRBJ2-1	TRBD1	few	CASTASGTGFNEQFF	TGTGCCAGCACCGCTTCGGGGACAGGGTTCAATGAGCAGTTCTTC